The 15 T cell receptor beta chains reported below all come from one sample, sequenced in a study of T cell responses to AZD1222 COVID-19 vaccine (dated by TCRdb to the early 2020s). In light of the paper, this sample's time point label describes: about 28 days (+/-7) after the second vaccine dose. To prepare the library, the immunoSEQ multiplex PCR assay was applied. TCRdb mirrors the immuneACCESS table, restricted to in-frame sequences. Some clones are absent from its copies; in checked studies, under half trace to an unresolved V gene, and the reason for the others is unknown. A total of 90,000 to 120,000 clones appear in this sample, nearly 90% of them only once. The top ten constitute about 5% of the sample. Here the sequenced sample was peripheral blood, taken 28 days after the second AZD1222 dose. The receptors were sampled from an adult who received the AZD1222 COVID-19 vaccine.

V gene TRBV5-1 combines with J gene TRBJ1-4; 10 nucleotides agree with TRBD1. J was trimmed by 6 bases and V by 5 bases; bases with no gene match: 10. The germline V gene has CDR1 SGHRS and CDR2 YFSETQ. CDR3 size: 16 residues. CDR3 nucleotide sequence: TGCGCCAGCAGTGATGGGCGGACAGGGGGATATGAAAAACTGTTTTTT. This codes for CASSDGRTGGYEKLFF.

The V call is TRBV7-3, the J call TRBJ2-1, with a possible D match to TRBD2 (5 bases). Germline CDR1 and CDR2: SGHTA and FQGTGA. This CDR3 is 15 amino acids long. Trimming pared 4 bases from V and 6 bases from J, leaving 16 bases between. The CDR3 loop reads CASSWPEGGPNEQFF. CDR3 bases: TGTGCCAGCAGCTGGCCCGAAGGAGGCCCCAATGAGCAGTTCTTC.

The chain combines TRBV21-1 with TRBJ1-4; TRBD1 is taken as the D call from the table, unchecked against the DNA. TRBV21-1 is listed as a pseudogene. This CDR3 contains 18 residues. The CDR3 coding sequence is TGTGCCAGCAGCAAGTTGGGGCCCCCCGGTTGGGATAATGAAAAACTGTTTTTT. This encodes CASSKLGPPGWDNEKLFF.

This clone was seen just once. This rearrangement joins TRBV7-6 to TRBJ2-1; 10 bases map to TRBD2. Germline CDR1 reads SGHVS; CDR2 reads FNYEAQ. This CDR3 region has 16 residues. Unmatched junction bases numbered 11, after V lost 5 bases and J lost 7 bases. Here the CDR3 reads CASSTLAGGPENEQFF. CDR3 nucleotide sequence: TGTGCCAGCAGCACCTTAGCGGGGGGACCTGAAAATGAGCAGTTCTTC.

This clone appeared a few times. The chain is built from TRBV13 and TRBJ2-5, with 7 bases lining up with TRBD1. The CDR3 covers 14 residues. Germline CDR1 reads PRHDT; CDR2 reads FYEKMQ (reference sequence). V shed 6 bases and J 2 bases; nucleotides not matched to a gene: 6. This CDR3 reads CASRRGLGQETQYF. CDR3 in DNA: TGTGCCAGCAGAAGGGGGCTGGGGCAAGAGACCCAGTACTTC.

This clone was observed once. This chain links TRBV18 with TRBJ2-1; 15 positions agree with TRBD2. The germline CDR1 and CDR2 sequences are KGHSH and LQKENI. The CDR3 covers 18 residues. J gave up 4 bases and V 3 bases, and 7 bases lay outside the gene matches. The CDR3 nucleotides are TGTGCCAGCTCACCTCGTGGGACTAGCGGGGGGCTTTACAATGAGCAGTTCTTC. Encoded protein: CASSPRGTSGGLYNEQFF.

This chain connects TRBV9 to TRBJ2-7; unclear D gene. This CDR3 is built from 13 residues. V lost 0 bases and J 5 bases, leaving 9 bases between the germline ends. Germline CDR1 is SGDLS and CDR2 is YYNGEE. The CDR3 loop reads CASSVGSFNEQYF. In nucleotides, the CDR3 is TGTGCCAGCAGCGTAGGCAGTTTTAACGAGCAGTACTTC.

The CDR3 sequence is CASSPGGTTDTQYF. CDR3 coding DNA: TGCGCCAGCAGCCCTGGGGGAACCACAGATACGCAGTATTTT. The chain is built from TRBV5-1 and TRBJ2-3; D tentatively fits TRBD1 or TRBD2 (5 bases each). This CDR3 spans 14 amino acids. Germline assignment: CDR1 SGHRS and CDR2 YFSETQ. V was cut by 4 bases and J by 2 bases, with 11 bases left in between.

The rearrangement links TRBV12-3 or TRBV12-4 to TRBJ1-6; D not certain. V gave up 5 bases and J gave up 11 bases, with 13 bases separating them. The CDR3 is made up of 13 amino acids. CDR3 nucleotides: TGTGCCAGCAGTCCGACCTCCGGAGCACCCCTCCACTTT. As protein: CASSPTSGAPLHF.

This clone was recorded a few times. This chain joins TRBV10-3 and TRBJ1-5; a weak D match, TRBD1 (6 bases). V dropped 7 bases and J dropped 5 bases, with 12 bases sitting between them. Germline V gene sequence: CDR1 ENHRY, CDR2 SYGVKD. The CDR3 totals 13 residues. CDR3 in DNA: TGTGCCATCAACGCAGGGGATTATCAGCCCCAGCATTTT. This codes for CAINAGDYQPQHF.

The rearrangement joins TRBV19 to TRBJ2-3, with 9 bases identical to TRBD2. With 8 bases clipped from V and 0 bases from J, the junction kept 9 bases outside the gene matches. Per germline, CDR1 LNHDA and CDR2 SQIVND (reference sequence). The CDR3 loop spans 16 amino acids. For the CDR3, the DNA is TGTGCCAGTTCCAAATGGGCGGGGGGGAGCACAGATACGCAGTATTTT. The encoded protein is CASSKWAGGSTDTQYF.

The CDR3 region is CASSIVPGSPDYGYTF. In DNA form, the CDR3 reads TGTGCCAGTAGTATAGTTCCGGGATCACCCGACTATGGCTACACCTTC. The chain carries TRBV19 and TRBJ1-2; no reliable D call. Germline CDR1 LNHDA, CDR2 SQIVND (reference sequence). This CDR3 has 16 residues. V lost 1 base and J 3 bases, leaving 15 bases between the germline ends.

V gene TRBV6-2 or TRBV6-3 combines with J gene TRBJ1-6; D remains ambiguous. Between the trimmed V and J ends, which lost 7 bases and 6 bases, there was a span of 13 bases. This CDR3 comprises 14 residues. The germline CDR1 and CDR2 sequences are MNHEY and SVGEGT. The CDR3 reads CASTPRRINSPLHF. The CDR3 DNA follows: TGTGCCAGCACCCCAAGGCGGATTAATTCACCCCTCCACTTT.

This chain connects TRBV6-5 to TRBJ1-6; no clear D. Germline V gene data show CDR1 as MNHEY and CDR2 as SVGAGI. This CDR3 comprises 13 residues. Trimming stripped 0 bases from V and 11 bases from J, with 8 bases between. Here the CDR3 reads CASSYSRLTPLHF. The CDR3 DNA is TGTGCCAGCAGTTACTCCCGGCTCACACCCCTCCACTTT.

The table lists this clone with a few counts. This chain connects TRBV18 to TRBJ1-4; 9 nucleotides align to TRBD1. This CDR3 has 14 residues. V trimming: 3 bases; J trimming: 5 bases; junction bases outside the gene matches: 1. Germline values: CDR1 KGHSH, CDR2 LQKENI. The CDR3 bases are TGTGCCAGCTCACCGACAGGGGGGAATGAAAAACTGTTTTTT. This encodes CASSPTGGNEKLFF.